This T cell receptor beta chain was sequenced for a study of cytomegalovirus exposure and HLA in healthy donors. The study, taken as a whole, reports: Among the CMV-associated chains, three were confirmed in vitro as specific for CMV antigens. Accurate HLA-A and HLA-B prediction from TCR beta sequences was reported for most subjects. Rare TCR sequences predominated, though certain public TCRs were found in many donors. TRBV6-2, TRBV6-3 and some other V segments were unresolvable in 87-base-pair reads.

Primers for the PCR totalled 60 Vbeta and 13 Jbeta. Using immunoSEQ multiplex PCR, the repertoire was profiled, and TCRdb retains in-frame clones only, with some absent. The sample contains about 130,000 clones, about four fifths of which appear only once. Turning to this clone: Its antigen is unidentified.

The V gene lost 3 bases and the J gene lost 1 base, with 10 bases spanning the gap. CDR1 MDHEN and CDR2 SYDVKM come from the germline V gene. The CDR3 runs to 14 residues. What was sequenced was PBMCs. The chain joins TRBV28 to TRBJ2-7; D is perhaps TRBD1 (6 bases). The TCR comes from a man younger than 35 in good health and CMV-seronegative. This CDR3 reads CASSFGRGSYEQYF. In DNA form, the CDR3 reads TGTGCCAGCAGTTTCGGCAGGGGATCCTACGAGCAGTACTTC. Full variable domain (remainder filled in from reference TRBV28 and TRBJ2-7): DVKVTQSSRYLVKRTGEKVFLECVQDMDHENMFWYRQDPGLGLRLIYFSYDVKMKEKGDIPEGYSVSREKKERFSLILESASTNQTSMYLCASSFGRGSYEQYFGPGTRLTVT.